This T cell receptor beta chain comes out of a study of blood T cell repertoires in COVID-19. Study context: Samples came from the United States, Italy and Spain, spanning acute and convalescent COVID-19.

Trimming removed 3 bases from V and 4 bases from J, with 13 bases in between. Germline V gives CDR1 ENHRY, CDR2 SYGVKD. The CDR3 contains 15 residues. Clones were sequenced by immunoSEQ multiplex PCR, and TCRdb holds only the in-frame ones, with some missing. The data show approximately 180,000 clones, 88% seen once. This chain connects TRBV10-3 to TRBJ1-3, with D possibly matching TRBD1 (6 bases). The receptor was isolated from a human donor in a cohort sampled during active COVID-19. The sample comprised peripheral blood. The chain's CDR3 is CAISDDRSPGNTIYF. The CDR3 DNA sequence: TGTGCCATCAGTGACGACAGGTCTCCCGGAAACACCATATATTTT.